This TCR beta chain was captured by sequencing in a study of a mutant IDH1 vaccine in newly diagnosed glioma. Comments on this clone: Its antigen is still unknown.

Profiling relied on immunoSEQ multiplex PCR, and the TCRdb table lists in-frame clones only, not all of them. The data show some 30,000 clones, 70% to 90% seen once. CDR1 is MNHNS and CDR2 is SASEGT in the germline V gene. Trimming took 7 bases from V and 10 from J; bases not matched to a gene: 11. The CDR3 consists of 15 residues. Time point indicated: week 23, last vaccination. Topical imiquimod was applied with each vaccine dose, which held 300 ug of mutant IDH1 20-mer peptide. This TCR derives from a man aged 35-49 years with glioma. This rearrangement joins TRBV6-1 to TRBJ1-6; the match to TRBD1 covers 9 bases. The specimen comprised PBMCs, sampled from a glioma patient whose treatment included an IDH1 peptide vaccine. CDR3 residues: CASTPEGTGRSPLHF. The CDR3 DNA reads TGTGCCAGCACTCCGGAGGGGACAGGGCGATCACCCCTCCACTTT.